This T cell receptor beta chain was profiled in a study of T cell changes during pregnancy in multiple sclerosis. The CDR3 loop spans 14 amino acids. Germline CDR1 is SGHVS and CDR2 is FQNEAQ. Losses at the gene ends were 5 bases for V and 4 bases for J; bases not matched to a gene: 5. TCRdb's table, derived via immunoSEQ multiplex PCR, lists solely in-frame clones and lacks some. The table includes some 70,000 clones, more than 90% detected once. The receptor comes from a female donor in good health, enrolled as a control in a pregnancy study. Sequenced here: peripheral blood, sampled in the second trimester of pregnancy. V is TRBV7-8 and J is TRBJ1-2; 9 positions match TRBD1. The CDR3 is CASSEGQGGYGYTF. CDR3 bases: TGTGCCAGCAGCGAGGGACAGGGAGGCTATGGCTACACCTTC.